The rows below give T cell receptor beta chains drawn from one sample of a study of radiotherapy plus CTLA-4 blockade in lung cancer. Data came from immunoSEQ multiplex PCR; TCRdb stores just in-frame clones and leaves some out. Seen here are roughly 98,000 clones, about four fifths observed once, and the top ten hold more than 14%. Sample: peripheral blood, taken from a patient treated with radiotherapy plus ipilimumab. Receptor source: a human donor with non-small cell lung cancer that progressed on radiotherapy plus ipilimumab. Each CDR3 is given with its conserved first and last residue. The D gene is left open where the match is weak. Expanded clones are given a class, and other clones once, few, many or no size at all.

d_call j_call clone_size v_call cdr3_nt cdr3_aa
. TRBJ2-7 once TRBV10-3 TGTGCCATCAGTGAGTCGGGAGCTCTCAGTTCCTACGAGCAGTACTTC CAISESGALSSYEQYF
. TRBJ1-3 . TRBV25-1 TGTGCCAGCTCCGCGGGGACCTCCTCTGGAAACACCATATATTTT CASSAGTSSGNTIYF
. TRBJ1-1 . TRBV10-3 TGTGCCATCAGTGAGTCGAAATTGGTGGTGAACACTGAAGCTTTCTTT CAISESKLVVNTEAFF
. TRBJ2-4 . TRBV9 TGTGCCAGCAGCGGAGAGGGCAGGGCGGGTGACATTCAGTACTTC CASSGEGRAGDIQYF
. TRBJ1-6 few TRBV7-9 TGTGCCAGCAACCTTAGCCAGGGAGGATCACCCCTCCACTTT CASNLSQGGSPLHF
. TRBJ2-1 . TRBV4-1 TGCGCCTCGGCAGGTAGTGAAAGCTCCTACAATGAGCAGTTCTTC CASAGSESSYNEQFF
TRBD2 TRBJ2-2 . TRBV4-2 TGTGTCAGCAGCGACACTAGCGGGGGGGCGTTTACCGGGGAGCTGTTTTTT CVSSDTSGGAFTGELFF
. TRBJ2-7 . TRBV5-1 TGCGCCAGCAGCTTGGATGCGGGACCCTACGAGCAGTACTTC CASSLDAGPYEQYF
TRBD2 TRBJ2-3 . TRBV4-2 TGTGCCAGCAGCCAAGAGTTGGGACTAGCGGGGGGCACAGATACGCAGTATTTT CASSQELGLAGGTDTQYF
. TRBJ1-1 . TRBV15 TGTGCCACCAGCAGAGGCCTCCAGCTCATGAACACTGAAGCTTTCTTT CATSRGLQLMNTEAFF
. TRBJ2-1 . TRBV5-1 TGCGCCAGCAGCTTGGATAGCTCCTACAATGAGCAGTTCTTC CASSLDSSYNEQFF
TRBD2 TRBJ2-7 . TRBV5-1 TGCGCCAGCAGCTTGGGGGCGACTAGCGTCGCCTACGAGCAGTACTTC CASSLGATSVAYEQYF
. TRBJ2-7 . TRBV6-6 TGTGCCAGCAGTTACTCGAGACGGATCTACGAGCAGTACTTC CASSYSRRIYEQYF
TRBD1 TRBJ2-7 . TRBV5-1 TGCGCCAGCCGCAGGGGGCCGGACAGAGGATACGAGCAGTACTTC CASRRGPDRGYEQYF
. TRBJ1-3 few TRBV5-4 TGTGCCAGCAGCTTGGGAGCAGGGGTTGGAAACACCATATATTTT CASSLGAGVGNTIYF
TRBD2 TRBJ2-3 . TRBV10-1 TGCGCCAGCCCGACTAGCGGGTATACAGATACGCAGTATTTT CASPTSGYTDTQYF
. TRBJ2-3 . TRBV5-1 TGCGCCAGCAGCTTGGACGGGACAGATACGCAGTATTTT CASSLDGTDTQYF
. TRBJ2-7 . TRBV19 TGTGCCAGTAGTATGAGGACAAACTCCTACGAGCAGTACTTC CASSMRTNSYEQYF
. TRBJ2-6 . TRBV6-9 TGTGCCAGCAGTCACAACAGAGACTCTGGGGCCAACGTCCTGACTTTC CASSHNRDSGANVLTF
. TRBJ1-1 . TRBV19 TGTGCCAGTAGTGCTTGGACGGGGACTGAAGCTTTCTTT CASSAWTGTEAFF
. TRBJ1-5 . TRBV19 TGTGCCAGTAGTATAGGGTCAGGGTGGTTCAATCAGCCCCAGCATTTT CASSIGSGWFNQPQHF
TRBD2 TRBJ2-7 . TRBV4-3 TGCGCCAGCAGCCAAGAAGGGCTAGCGGGAGGGCCAGGCTACGAGCAGTACTTC CASSQEGLAGGPGYEQYF
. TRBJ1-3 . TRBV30 TGTGCCTGGAACAGCATAAAAATTAACTCTGGAAACACCATATATTTT CAWNSIKINSGNTIYF
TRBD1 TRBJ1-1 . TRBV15 TGTGCCACCAGCAGGAACAGGGGCATGAACACTGAAGCTTTCTTT CATSRNRGMNTEAFF
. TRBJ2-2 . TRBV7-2 TGTGCCAGCAGCTTTCCCGGGACGTCCGTCACCGGGGAGCTGTTTTTT CASSFPGTSVTGELFF
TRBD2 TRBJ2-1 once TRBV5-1 TGCGCCAGCAGAGGCTCTAGCGGGGGCCCTTACAATGAGCAGTTCTTC CASRGSSGGPYNEQFF
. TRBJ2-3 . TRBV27 TGTGCCAGCAGTTCCCTGTATAGCGTCGCAGATACGCAGTATTTT CASSSLYSVADTQYF
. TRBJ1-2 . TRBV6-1 TGTGCCAGCAGCGGGCAGGGTTATGGCTACACCTTC CASSGQGYGYTF
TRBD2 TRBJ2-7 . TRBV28 TGTGCCAGCAGTAAACTAGCGGGAGGCCCCTACGAGCAGTACTTC CASSKLAGGPYEQYF
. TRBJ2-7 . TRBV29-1 TGCAGCGTTGCTAGGACAGCGACCTACGAGCAGTACTTC CSVARTATYEQYF
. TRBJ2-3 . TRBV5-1 TGCGCCAGCAGCGACAGTAATTCAGATACGCAGTATTTT CASSDSNSDTQYF
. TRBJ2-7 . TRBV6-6 TGTGCCAGCAGCTATTCCCCAACCGGTACCTACGAGCAGTACTTC CASSYSPTGTYEQYF
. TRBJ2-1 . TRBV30 TGTGCCTGGAGTGTCCTAGTCGGTGGCAATGAGCAGTTCTTC CAWSVLVGGNEQFF
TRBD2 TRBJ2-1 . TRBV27 TGTGCCAGCAGTTCAGGGAGAAGACTAGCGGGGGTTCTCTCCTACAATGAGCAGTTCTTC CASSSGRRLAGVLSYNEQFF
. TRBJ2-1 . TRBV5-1 TGCGCCAGCAGCTCTCAGGGTCAGGTCGATGAGCAGTTCTTC CASSSQGQVDEQFF
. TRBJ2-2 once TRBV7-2 TGTGCCAGCAGCTTAGAAGGGACTGGAAATGCCGGGGAGCTGTTTTTT CASSLEGTGNAGELFF
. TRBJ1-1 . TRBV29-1 TGCAGCACCTCGGTTGGGACGGCGAACACTGAAGCTTTCTTT CSTSVGTANTEAFF
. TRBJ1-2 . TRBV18 TGTGCCAGCTCACCACCGACAGGCAGGTCCTATGGCTACACCTTC CASSPPTGRSYGYTF
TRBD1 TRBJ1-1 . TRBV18 TGCGCCAGCTCAGGACTTTCCTCAGGGGGCACTGAAGCTTTCTTT CASSGLSSGGTEAFF
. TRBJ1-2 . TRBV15 TGTGCCACCAGCAGAGATTCCGCGGGGGCAGGGGTTGGCTATGGCTACACCTTC CATSRDSAGAGVGYGYTF
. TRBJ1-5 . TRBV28 TGTGCCAGCAGGGAGGGCAATCAGCCCCAGCATTTT CASREGNQPQHF
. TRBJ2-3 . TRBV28 TGTGCCAGCAGTTTTCGGACCCCGAAGGGGCAGTATTTT CASSFRTPKGQYF
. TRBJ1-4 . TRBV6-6 TGTGCCAGCAGTTACTTCAGGGAAAATGAAAAACTGTTTTTT CASSYFRENEKLFF
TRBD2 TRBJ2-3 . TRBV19 TGTGCCAGAACTAGCGGGGGCAAGATAAACACAGATACGCAGTATTTT CARTSGGKINTDTQYF
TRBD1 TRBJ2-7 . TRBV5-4 TGTGCCAGCAGCCCATGGGGCCCCGGGACAGGACCCTACGAGCAGTACTTC CASSPWGPGTGPYEQYF
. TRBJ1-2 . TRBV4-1 TGCGCCAGCAGCCAATTGGGGCTGCTTGGCTACACCTTC CASSQLGLLGYTF
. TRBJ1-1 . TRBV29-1 TGCAGCGTTGAAGGGGCCAGGGGCGCTGAAGCTTTCTTT CSVEGARGAEAFF
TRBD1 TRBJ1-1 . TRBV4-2 TGTGCCAGCAGCCAAGCAGGGGGCGAAACTGAAGCTTTCTTT CASSQAGGETEAFF
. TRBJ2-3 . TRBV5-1 TGCGCCAGCAGCTTGGCACAGATCACAGATACGCAGTATTTT CASSLAQITDTQYF
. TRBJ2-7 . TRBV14 TGTGCCAGCACCTTCGGGGGTAGCGTTGCCAGCCACGAGCAGTACTTC CASTFGGSVASHEQYF
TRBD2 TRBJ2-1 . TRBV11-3 TGTGCCAGCAGCTTACTAGCGGCCAGCTCCTACAATGAGCAGTTCTTC CASSLLAASSYNEQFF
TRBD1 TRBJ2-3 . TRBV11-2 TGTGCCAGCAGCTTGGAGGACAGGGCAGATACGCAGTATTTT CASSLEDRADTQYF